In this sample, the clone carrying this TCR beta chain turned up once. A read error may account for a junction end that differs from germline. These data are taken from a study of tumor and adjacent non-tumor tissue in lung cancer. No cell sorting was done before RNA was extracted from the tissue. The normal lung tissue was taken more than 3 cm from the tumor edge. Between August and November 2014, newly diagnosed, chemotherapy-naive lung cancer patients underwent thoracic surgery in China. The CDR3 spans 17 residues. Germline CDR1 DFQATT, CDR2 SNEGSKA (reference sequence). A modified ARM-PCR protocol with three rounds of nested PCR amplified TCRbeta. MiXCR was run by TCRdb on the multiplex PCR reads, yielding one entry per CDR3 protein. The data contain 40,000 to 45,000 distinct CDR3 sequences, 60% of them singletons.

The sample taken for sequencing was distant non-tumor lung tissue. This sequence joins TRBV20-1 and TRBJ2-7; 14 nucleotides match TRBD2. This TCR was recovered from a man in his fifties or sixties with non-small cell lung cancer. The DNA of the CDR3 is TGCAGTGCTAGCGGGCAGGGGACTAGCGGGAGTTCGCAGGAGCAATACTTC. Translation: CSASGQGTSGSSQEQYF.